What follows are 7 T cell receptor beta chains derived from one specimen sequenced in a study of regulatory T cells in long-lasting Graves disease. Time point of the sample: persistent/refractory GD, antithyroid drugs over 5 years with positive TRAb. Researchers made the TCR library from RNA that was extracted from PBMCs. Building the TCR beta libraries relied on iRepertoire HTBI primers, and CDR3 regions underwent Arm-PCR. In TCRdb, the multiplex PCR reads were re-called with MiXCR into one record per CDR3 protein. The sample consists of about 660,000 distinct CDR3 sequences, about 32% of them appearing once. Sequenced material: peripheral blood mononuclear cells (PBMCs), taken when the disease was refractory, from a patient treated with antithyroid drugs. All receptors come from a female donor with Graves disease.

V gene TRBV20-1 combines with J gene TRBJ1-5, with TRBD1 as a possible D gene (6 bases). Germline assignment: CDR1 DFQATT and CDR2 SNEGSKA (reference sequence). CDR3 length equals 13 residues. Trimming pared 4 bases from V and 4 bases from J, leaving 11 bases between. In nucleotides, the CDR3 is TGCAGTGCTATGGACAGAGCGAATCAGCCCCAGCATTTT. The encoded protein is CSAMDRANQPQHF.

J is TRBJ1-5 and V is TRBV20-1; D gene ambiguous. V was clipped by 0 bases and J by 3 bases, with 6 bases between them. Germline CDR1 is DFQATT and CDR2 is SNEGSKA (reference sequence). This CDR3 is 13 amino acids long. The CDR3 DNA follows: TGCAGTGCTAGAGAGGGGTTCAATCAGCCCCAGCATTTT. Its translation is CSAREGFNQPQHF.

This clonotype was counted only a few times. The chain couples TRBV5-1 to TRBJ1-2; 7 nucleotides line up with TRBD1. This CDR3 has 17 amino acids. Per the germline V gene, CDR1 is SGHRS and CDR2 is YFSETQ. The trim removed 3 bases at V and 2 bases at J, leaving 13 bases unmatched. CDR3 nucleotide sequence: TGCGCCAGCAGCTGGGGCAACAAACTACAGGGGAACTATGGCTACACCTTC. Protein sequence: CASSWGNKLQGNYGYTF.

In its sample, this clonotype was seen a few times. The junction departs from germline at one end; a sequencing error may be responsible. The V gene is TRBV6-1, the J gene TRBJ1-2; 8 bases are shared with TRBD1. CDR1 and CDR2 (germline): MNHNS, SASEGT. The CDR3 contains 14 residues. This CDR3 reads CASRGLGGTGQFRF. The DNA of the CDR3 is TGTGCCAGCAGGGGGTTAGGTGGGACAGGCCAGTTCCGCTTC.

The chain carries TRBV6-2 or TRBV6-3 and TRBJ2-7, with 7 bases that match TRBD2. Germline assignment: CDR1 MNHEY and CDR2 SVGEGT. CDR3 size: 12 residues. After removal of 8 bases from V and 6 bases from J, the junction contained 7 bases not matched to a gene. CDR3 DNA: TGTGCCAGCGGGGGAGGGGCAAGCGAGCAGTACTTC. Translating it yields CASGGGASEQYF.

As to this clonotype: This could be a read error, since a much larger clone is one nucleotide away. The chain joins TRBV12-3 or TRBV12-4 to TRBJ1-5; D not resolved. This CDR3 has 14 amino acids. Trimming shortened V by 6 bases and J by 5 bases, and 14 bases separated the two germline ends. The CDR3 sequence is CASSPRAGDQPQHF. CDR3 sequence (DNA): TGTGCCAGCAGCCCAAGGGCGGGCGATCAGCCCCAGCATTTT.

A word on this clonotype: Given the absence of the conserved phenylalanine or tryptophan at the CDR3 end, a read error is likely. The J gene is TRBJ2-4, the V gene TRBV11-2, with no clear D. V dropped 5 bases and J dropped 1 base, with 9 bases sitting between them. Germline loops: CDR1 SGHAT, CDR2 FQNNGV. CDR3 length equals 14 residues. The CDR3 here is CASSLSVAKNIQYS. DNA of the CDR3: TGTGCCAGCAGCCTTAGTGTGGCCAAAAACATTCAGTACTCC.